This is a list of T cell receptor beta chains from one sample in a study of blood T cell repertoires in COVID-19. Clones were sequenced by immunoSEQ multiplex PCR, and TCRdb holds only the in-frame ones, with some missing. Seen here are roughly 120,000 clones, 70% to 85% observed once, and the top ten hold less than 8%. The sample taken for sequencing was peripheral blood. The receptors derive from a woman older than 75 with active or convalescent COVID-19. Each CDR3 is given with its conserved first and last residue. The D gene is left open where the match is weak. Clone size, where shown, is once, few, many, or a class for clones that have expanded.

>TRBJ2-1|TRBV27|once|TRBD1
TGTGCCAGCAGTTACACCTACAGGGGAAACAATGAGCAGTTCTTC
CASSYTYRGNNEQFF
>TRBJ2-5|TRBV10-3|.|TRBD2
TGTGCCATCAGAGAAGGACTAGCGGGATCTGAGACCCAGTACTTC
CAIREGLAGSETQYF
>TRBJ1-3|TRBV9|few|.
TGTGCCAGCAGCGTAGGGCAGGGGAGCTCTGGAAACACCATATATTTT
CASSVGQGSSGNTIYF
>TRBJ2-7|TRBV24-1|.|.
TGTGCCAGCCTCAGATACGAGCAGTACTTC
CASLRYEQYF
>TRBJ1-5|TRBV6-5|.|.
TGTGCCAGCAGTTTCCAGGGGTCGGTTGCGAATCAGCCCCAGCATTTT
CASSFQGSVANQPQHF
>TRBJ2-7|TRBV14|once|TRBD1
TGTGCCAGCAGCCAAACAAGACAGGGCGGCGAGCAGTACTTC
CASSQTRQGGEQYF
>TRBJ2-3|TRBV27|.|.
TGTGCCAGCAGTTTACCGGGGGTCCTCGGCACAGATACGCAGTATTTT
CASSLPGVLGTDTQYF
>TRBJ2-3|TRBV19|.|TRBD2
TGTGCCAGTATCAGCGGGAGCTCACCGAGGGGAGATACGCAGTATTTT
CASISGSSPRGDTQYF
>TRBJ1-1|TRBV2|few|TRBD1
TGTGCCAGCAGGTTTCAGGGGGATAGAGCTGAAGCTTTCTTT
CASRFQGDRAEAFF
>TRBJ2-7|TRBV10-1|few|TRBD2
TGCGCCAGCAGTGATCGGGGGGGCAGATCCTACGAGCAGTACTTC
CASSDRGGRSYEQYF
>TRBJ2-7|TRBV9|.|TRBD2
TGTGCCAGCAGCCCTGAGGGGCTAGCGGGATTCTCCTACGAGCAGTACTTC
CASSPEGLAGFSYEQYF
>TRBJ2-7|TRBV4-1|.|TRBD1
TGCGCCAGCAGCCAAGACAGGGGGCGAATGAACTACGAGCAGTACTTC
CASSQDRGRMNYEQYF
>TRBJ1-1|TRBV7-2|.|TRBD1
TGTGCCAGCAGCTCGGGCAGGGGGGTTTCTGAAGCTTTCTTT
CASSSGRGVSEAFF
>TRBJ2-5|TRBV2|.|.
TGTGCCAGCGCGGATTTTTTGGGAGAGACCCAGTACTTC
CASADFLGETQYF
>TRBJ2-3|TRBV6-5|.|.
TGTGCCAGCAGTTACTATCGGGTTCGCACAGATACGCAGTATTTT
CASSYYRVRTDTQYF
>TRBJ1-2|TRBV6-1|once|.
TGTGCCAGCAGTGATATCGGGGGAACTGGCTACACCTTC
CASSDIGGTGYTF
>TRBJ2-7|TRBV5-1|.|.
TGCGCCAGCAGCTCGAGGACTTTCTCCTACGAGCAGTACTTC
CASSSRTFSYEQYF
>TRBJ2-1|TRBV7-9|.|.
TGTGCCAGCAGCTTAGGCGGTCAGGGGCTCGTTGAGCAGTTCTTC
CASSLGGQGLVEQFF
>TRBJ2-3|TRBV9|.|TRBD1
TGTGCCAGCAGCGTAGGATATAGGGGGCACACAGATACGCAGTATTTT
CASSVGYRGHTDTQYF
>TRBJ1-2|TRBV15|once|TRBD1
TGTGCCACCAGCCAGACAGGGGGCATTATTGGCTACACCTTC
CATSQTGGIIGYTF
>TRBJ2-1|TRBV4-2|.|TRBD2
TGTGCCAGCAGCCAAGAGGGCCTAGCGGGCAAACCGAAGTGGAATGAGCAGTTCTTC
CASSQEGLAGKPKWNEQFF
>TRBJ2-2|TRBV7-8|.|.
TGTGCCAGCAGCCGAGAAGGCGGGGCAAACACCGGGGAGCTGTTTTTT
CASSREGGANTGELFF
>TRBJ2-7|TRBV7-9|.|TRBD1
TGTGCCAGCAGCTTAGGGGGACAGGGTGAGCAGTACTTC
CASSLGGQGEQYF
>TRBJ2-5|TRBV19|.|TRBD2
TGTGCCAGTAGGCCTACTAGCGCGAACCAAGAGACCCAGTACTTC
CASRPTSANQETQYF
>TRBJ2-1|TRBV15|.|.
TGTGCCACCAGCCCACGGCGGGTGAACAATGAGCAGTTCTTC
CATSPRRVNNEQFF
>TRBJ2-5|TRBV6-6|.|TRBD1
TGTGCCAGCAGTGAGAACTGGACAGGCGCCGAGACCCAGTACTTC
CASSENWTGAETQYF
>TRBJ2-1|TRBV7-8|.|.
TGTGCCAGCAGCTGGGTCTCCGGGATCTACAATGAGCAGTTCTTC
CASSWVSGIYNEQFF
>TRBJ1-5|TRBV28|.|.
TGTGCCAGCAGTTTCCACGCGTCCTATCAGCCCCAGCATTTT
CASSFHASYQPQHF
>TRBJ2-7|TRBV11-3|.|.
TGTGCCAGCAGCTTAGGTAGGGGATCCTACGAGCAGTACTTC
CASSLGRGSYEQYF
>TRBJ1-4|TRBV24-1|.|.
TGTGCCACCAGTGATCCAAAGGGGGGGAATGAAAAACTGTTTTTT
CATSDPKGGNEKLFF
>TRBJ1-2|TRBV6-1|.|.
TGTGCCAGCAGTGTAACAAGGACAGTCCTTCTCTATGGCTACACCTTC
CASSVTRTVLLYGYTF
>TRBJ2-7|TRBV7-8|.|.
TGTGCCAGCAGCTCCCTCTTGGGGAGCTCCTACGAGCAGTACTTC
CASSSLLGSSYEQYF
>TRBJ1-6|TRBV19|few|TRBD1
TGTGCCAGTAGTACCCGGACAGGGCCTAATTCACCCCTCCACTTT
CASSTRTGPNSPLHF
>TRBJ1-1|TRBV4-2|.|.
TGTGCCAGCAGCCAAGGCGGGAGTGAAGCTTTCTTT
CASSQGGSEAFF
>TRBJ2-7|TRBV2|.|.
TGTGCCAGCAGCAGGGAAAGTGTTTCCTACGAGCAGTACTTC
CASSRESVSYEQYF
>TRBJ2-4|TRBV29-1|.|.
TGCAGCGTACGGGAGTCTGGGGACATTCAGTACTTC
CSVRESGDIQYF
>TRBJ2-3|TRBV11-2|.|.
TGTGCCAGCAGCCTCGGCGGTACGCAGTATTTT
CASSLGGTQYF
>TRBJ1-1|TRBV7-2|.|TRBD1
TGTGCCAGCAGCTCTGGGACAGGGGGCAGGGCTGAAGCTTTCTTT
CASSSGTGGRAEAFF
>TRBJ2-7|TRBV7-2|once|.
TGTGCCAGCAGCCCCCATGGCCTCTACGAGCAGTACTTC
CASSPHGLYEQYF
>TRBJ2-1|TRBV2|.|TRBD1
TGTGCCAGCAGAGCGGGACAGGGGGTATACAATGAGCAGTTCTTC
CASRAGQGVYNEQFF
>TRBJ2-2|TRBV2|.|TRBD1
TGTGCCAGCACCCCTTGGGACAGCGGCACCGGGGAGCTGTTTTTT
CASTPWDSGTGELFF
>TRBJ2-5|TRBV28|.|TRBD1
TGTGCCAGCAGTTCCCCCGGGACAGGGAATTATGAGACCCAGTACTTC
CASSSPGTGNYETQYF
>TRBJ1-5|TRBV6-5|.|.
TGTGCCAGCAGGCCGGCGGGGTTACTTCAGCCCCAGCATTTT
CASRPAGLLQPQHF
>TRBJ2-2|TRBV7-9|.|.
TGTGCCAGCAGGCCTCTGGGGGGACGGGGCACCGGGGAGCTGTTTTTT
CASRPLGGRGTGELFF
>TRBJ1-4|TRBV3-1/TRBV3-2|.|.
TGTGCCAGCAGCCAAGTTTTCCAGGGTGGGGAAAAACTGTTTTTT
CASSQVFQGGEKLFF
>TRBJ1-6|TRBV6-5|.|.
TGTGCCAGCAGCACGACGACAGGTTTTAGTTCACCCCTCCACTTT
CASSTTTGFSSPLHF
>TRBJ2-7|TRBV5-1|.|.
TGCGCCAGCAGCTTGAGCGCCAGCGCTAACGAGCAGTACTTC
CASSLSASANEQYF
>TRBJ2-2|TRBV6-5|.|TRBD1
TGTGCCAGCAGGACAGGGGCGAACACCGGGGAGCTGTTTTTT
CASRTGANTGELFF
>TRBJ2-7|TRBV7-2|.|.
TGTGCCAGCAGCTTGAGCGATTCCCTCTCCTACGAGCAGTACTTC
CASSLSDSLSYEQYF
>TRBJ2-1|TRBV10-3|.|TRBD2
TGTGCCATCAGTGGGTCGACTAGCGGGTCTTACAATGAGCAGTTCTTC
CAISGSTSGSYNEQFF
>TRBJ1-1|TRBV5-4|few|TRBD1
TGTGCCAGCAGCTTGGAGAGGACAGGGAATACTGAAGCTTTCTTT
CASSLERTGNTEAFF
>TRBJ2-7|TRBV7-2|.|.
TGTGCCAGCAGCTTTGTGGGAGGATTCTACGAGCAGTACTTC
CASSFVGGFYEQYF
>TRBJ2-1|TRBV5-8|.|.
TGTGCCAGCAGCCTTGGGGAGCGAGCGCATGTATCCAATGAGCAGTTCTTC
CASSLGERAHVSNEQFF
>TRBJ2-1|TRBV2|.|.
TGTGCCAGCAGTGAGGGCAACTACAATGAGCAGTTCTTC
CASSEGNYNEQFF
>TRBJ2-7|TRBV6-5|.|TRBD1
TGTGCCAGCAGTTACTACGGGACAGGGGGGGAGCAGTACTTC
CASSYYGTGGEQYF
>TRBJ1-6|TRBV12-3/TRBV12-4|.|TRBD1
TGTGCCAGCAGAGGGACAGGTTCACCCCTCCACTTT
CASRGTGSPLHF
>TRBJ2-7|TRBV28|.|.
TGTGCCAGCAGCCAACCAACAGGGAGCCTTAACGAGCAGTACTTC
CASSQPTGSLNEQYF